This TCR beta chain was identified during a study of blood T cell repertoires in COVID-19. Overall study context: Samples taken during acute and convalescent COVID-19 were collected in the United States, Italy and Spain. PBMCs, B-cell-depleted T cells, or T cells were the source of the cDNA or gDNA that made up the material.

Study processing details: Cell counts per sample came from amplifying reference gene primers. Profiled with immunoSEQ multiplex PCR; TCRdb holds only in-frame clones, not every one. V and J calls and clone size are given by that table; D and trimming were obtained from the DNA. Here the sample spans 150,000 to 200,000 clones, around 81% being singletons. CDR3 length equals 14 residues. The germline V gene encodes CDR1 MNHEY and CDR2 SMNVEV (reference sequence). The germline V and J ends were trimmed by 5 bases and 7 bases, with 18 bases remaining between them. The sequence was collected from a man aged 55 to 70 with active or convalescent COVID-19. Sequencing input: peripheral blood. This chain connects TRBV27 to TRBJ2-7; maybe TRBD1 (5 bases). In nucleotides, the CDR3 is TGTGCCAGCAGTCGAGAGACAGCCGTACGGGAGCAGTACTTC. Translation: CASSRETAVREQYF.